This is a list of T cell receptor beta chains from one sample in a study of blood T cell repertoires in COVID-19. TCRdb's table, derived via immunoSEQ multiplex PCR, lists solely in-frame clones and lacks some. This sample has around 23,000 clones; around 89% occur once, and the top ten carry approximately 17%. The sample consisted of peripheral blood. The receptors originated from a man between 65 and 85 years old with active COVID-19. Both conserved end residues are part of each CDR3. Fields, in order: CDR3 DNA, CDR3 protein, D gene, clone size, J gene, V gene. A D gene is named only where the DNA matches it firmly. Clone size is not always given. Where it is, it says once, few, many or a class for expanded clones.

TGTGCCATCAGTGAGTCAGGGGATACTAATCAGCCCCAGCATTTT	CAISESGDTNQPQHF	NA	NA	TRBJ1-5	TRBV10-3
TGTGCCAGTAGTCCGGGACTAGCGGGCCTAGATGAGCAGTTCTTC	CASSPGLAGLDEQFF	TRBD2	NA	TRBJ2-1	TRBV19
TGTGCCAGCAGCTCCTCGACAGACTTCAACCAGCAGTACTTC	CASSSSTDFNQQYF	NA	once	TRBJ2-7	TRBV7-6
TGTGCCAGCAGCCTGGAGGGATCACCCCTCCACTTT	CASSLEGSPLHF	NA	NA	TRBJ1-6	TRBV25-1
TGTGCCAGCAGCCTCGGACAGCTTAACACTGAAGCTTTCTTT	CASSLGQLNTEAFF	NA	NA	TRBJ1-1	TRBV9
TGTGCCAGCTCACCACAACGCCCGGGACAGGGGGCATACGAGCAGTACTTC	CASSPQRPGQGAYEQYF	TRBD1	once	TRBJ2-7	TRBV18
TGCGCCAGCAGCAGACCTCCTACTTCTAGCGGCCCCTACAATGAGCAGTTCTTC	CASSRPPTSSGPYNEQFF	TRBD2	NA	TRBJ2-1	TRBV10-1
TGTGCCAGCAGTGAACTAGCGGGAGGGTACAATGAGCAGTTCTTC	CASSELAGGYNEQFF	TRBD2	NA	TRBJ2-1	TRBV6-1
TGTGCCACCAGCAGAGATGTTGCGTCGAACACTGAAGCTTTCTTT	CATSRDVASNTEAFF	NA	NA	TRBJ1-1	TRBV15
TGTGCCAGCTTGGAGGACAACTATGGCTACACCTTC	CASLEDNYGYTF	NA	NA	TRBJ1-2	TRBV14
TGTGCCAGCTCACCTTCCCGCGATCAGCCCCAGCATTTT	CASSPSRDQPQHF	NA	few	TRBJ1-5	TRBV18
TGTGCCAGCAGCTCTTATGGTGGAGGGGCTAACTATGGCTACACCTTC	CASSSYGGGANYGYTF	NA	once	TRBJ1-2	TRBV7-9
TGTGCCAGCAGTGAAGCAAGGCTAGCGGGGGGTCGCACAGATACGCAGTATTTT	CASSEARLAGGRTDTQYF	TRBD2	NA	TRBJ2-3	TRBV6-1
TGCAGTGCTAGTGGCGGGGGCCATCTCTCCTACGAGCAGTACTTC	CSASGGGHLSYEQYF	NA	once	TRBJ2-7	TRBV20-1
TGTGCCAGCAGCTTACAGGGCGATGAGCAGTTCTTC	CASSLQGDEQFF	NA	NA	TRBJ2-1	TRBV11-1
TGTGCCAGCAGCCCTAGAGGGGGCGGGAATACCGGGGAGCTGTTTTTT	CASSPRGGGNTGELFF	NA	NA	TRBJ2-2	TRBV7-2